This is a list of T cell receptor beta chains from one sample in a study of T cells after yellow fever vaccination. In TCRdb, the 5' RACE reads were re-called with MiXCR into one record per CDR3 protein. The repertoire has 400,000 to 650,000 distinct CDR3 sequences, 20% to 25% of them found once; the top ten carry roughly a sixth. Sample: PBMCs, taken approximately 22 days after the first yellow fever vaccination. These receptors were obtained from a man younger than 35 who received the YFV17D yellow fever vaccine. The CDR3 runs from the conserved cysteine through the conserved F or W.

v_gene,CDR3aa
TRBV6-1,CASSPTGVVTNEKLFF
TRBV20-1,CSATEFASNQPQHF
TRBV5-1,CASEDQGSGEQFF
TRBV13,CASSFGHGSGNTIYF
TRBV4-3,CASSQEGTGTDTQYF
TRBV7-2,CASSLPRDRGGNVLTF
TRBV4-3,CASSQEGGAGSSYGYTF
TRBV5-1,CASSSHSGGRTDTQYF
TRBV4-2,CASSPHGSSTDTQYF
TRBV5-4,CASRSQGVTYNEQFF
TRBV5-1,CASSFGGGPYEQYF
TRBV19,CASSILLDADTQYF
TRBV4-1,CASSQDGGGLSYNEQFF
TRBV12-3/TRBV12-4,CASSFPRGPQHF
TRBV10-3,CAISGYGESRAFF
TRBV5-1,CASSTTGRVGDTQYF
TRBV20-1,CSAKRPRSGNYNEQFF
TRBV9,CASSTGTGFTGELFF
TRBV18,CASSPPLTGAPLHF
TRBV29-1,CSVEGEGSTDTQYF
TRBV7-2,CASSFVDVGNTEAFF
TRBV27,CASSLTGWLTEAFF
TRBV12-3/TRBV12-4,CASSSSQGWRQPQHF
TRBV6-4,CASRGGLDQPQHF
TRBV27,CASRSGYSSYEQYF
TRBV3-1,CASSQVGGAEAFF
TRBV28,CASSLVSPGGRRNEQFF
TRBV27,CASSLTVETQYF
TRBV7-6,CASSLKMDQPQHF
TRBV24-1,CATSDLAVAGESTDTQYF
TRBV5-1,CASSRQASANYGYTF
TRBV5-1,CASSLADNNEQFF
TRBV4-1,CASSQDGFGEQFF
TRBV3-1,CASSRMGDNREKLFF
TRBV19,CASRTGTGNSGANVLTF
TRBV18,CASSPTSGGDNEQFF
TRBV5-6,CASSRYPDTQYF
TRBV6-2/TRBV6-3,CASSYPGHRPYGYTF
TRBV28,CASIRETQYF
TRBV20-1,CSARELAALSGANVLTF
TRBV29-1,CSVEGSRSSYNEQFF
TRBV3-1,CASSLQRGGWADTQYF
TRBV10-3,CAISFTGTPYEQYF
TRBV6-5,CASSSGGQGYGYTF